This T cell receptor beta chain derives from a study of CD8 T cell repertoires and HIV-1 epitope variants. Clones were sequenced by immunoSEQ multiplex PCR, and TCRdb holds only the in-frame ones, with some missing. The sample lists under 7,000 clones; about 63% were seen once. CDR3 length: 16 residues. Unmatched junction bases numbered 11, after V lost 5 bases and J lost 5 bases. Germline CDR1 and CDR2: SGHRS and YFSETQ. Comment on this clone: Its antigen is unknown.

The rearrangement uses TRBV5-1 and TRBJ2-2; 8 bases align to TRBD2. Sequencing was done on a sample of cultured CD8+ T cells derived from PBMCs. The receptor's source is a male donor with HIV. This CDR3 is CASSLTGLGGTGELFF. CDR3 DNA: TGCGCCAGCAGTTTAACGGGACTAGGTGGGACCGGGGAGCTGTTTTTT.